This TCR beta chain was sequenced in a study of blood T cells in healthy people across ages. Notes on the study in general: TCR beta diversity per million T cells fell roughly linearly with age.

A second PCR of 7 to 11 cycles used a sample-barcoded 5' primer and a J-beta primer mix. Tagging of each cDNA molecule was performed by a template-switch adaptor with 12 random nucleotides. TCRdb recomputed calls from the 5' RACE reads with MiXCR, one row per CDR3 protein. In the table there are 590,000 or so distinct CDR3 sequences, approximately 30% of which are singletons. This clonotype showed up just a few times. What it binds is unknown. Looked up from germline, CDR1 is SGHTA and CDR2 is FQGNSA. The CDR3 length is 13 residues. The V end lost 2 bases, the J end lost 7 bases, and 12 bases lay between the germline ends.

This sequence joins TRBV7-2 and TRBJ2-7; no clear D gene. Sequencing input: blood. This receptor was identified in a woman aged 80 or over in good health. CDR3 residues: CASSLRVMSEQYF. The CDR3 nucleotides are TGTGCCAGCAGCTTACGGGTAATGAGTGAGCAGTACTTC. The complete variable domain, with remaining parts taken from reference TRBV7-2 and TRBJ2-7, reads GAGVSQSPSNKVTEKGKDVELRCDPISGHTALYWYRQSLGQGLEFLIYFQGNSAPDKSGLPSDRFSAERTGGSVSTLTIQRTQQEDSAVYLCASSLRVMSEQYFGPGTRLTVT.